Detailed here is one T cell receptor beta chain. Which antigen it targets is not known. There are no base qualities to consult, and no much larger clone falls within one base. The study was a case-control design nested within a healthcare worker cohort in London, UK, with weekly nasopharyngeal swab PCR tests and blood sampling. Healthcare workers were enrolled in the week of the UK lockdown, from 23 to 31 March 2020, and were followed every week for up to 16 weeks. This specimen comes from a study of early T cells in non-severe SARS-CoV-2 infection (dated by TCRdb to 2020 to 2022). In terms of the full investigation: Bulk RNA from unsorted whole blood was used for TCR sequencing, so alpha and beta chains could not be paired. Beyond this particular receptor, the publication reports: VDJdb matching was skewed toward anti-spike CD8 responses and likely underestimated virus-specific expansions, missing private and CD4 specificities.

Trimming takes 5 bases from V and 8 bases from J, and the germline ends sit 19 bases apart. CDR1 and CDR2 are drawn from the germline V gene (reference sequence): SEHNR, FQNEAQ. Its CDR3 holds 15 amino acids, cysteine through phenylalanine. Here the CDR3 DNA is all that survives: 45 bases in frame from base 1. Libraries were built with 5' RACE. Sequencing instrument: NextSeq 500. To correct for sequencing error and PCR bias, the TCR library protocol tagged individual cDNA molecules with unique molecular identifiers. TCR alpha and beta chains were both sequenced, and the abundances of alpha and beta sequences in each sample were closely correlated with each other. Regarding the original processing steps: Decombinator V4 was used to perform V gene, J gene and CDR3 annotation of TCR sequences. TCRs were defined as expanded if a significant change between any two time points was detected under a Poisson model with p below 0.0001. TCR abundances were normalised to the total number of TCRs sequenced per sample and were expressed as counts per million. MAIT TCRs were defined by TRAV1-2 paired with TRAJ12, TRAJ20 or TRAJ33, and iNKT TCRs by TRAV10 paired with TRAJ18. VDJdb, accessed 1 November 2021, was searched for CMV, EBV and SARS-CoV-2 annotated TCRs, with TCRs annotated for multiple antigens excluded. In-frame beta chains were kept once TCRdb had trimmed the public reads at Q25 with fastp and called clones with MiXCR. Each CDR3 protein gets just one entry, which takes the most common genes and DNA from the rows behind it. The V and J calls and clone size are TCRdb's, not the authors'. The sample contains almost 65,000 distinct CDR3 sequences, around 4.9% of them found a single time. Under 6.5% of the sample lies in the top ten.

The receptor comes from an adult who was a healthcare worker with PCR-confirmed SARS-CoV-2 infection or an uninfected control (not recorded which). The material sequenced was whole blood. The chain links TRBV7-9 with TRBJ1-5, with the D gene too uncertain to name. The nucleotide sequence is given as TGTGCCAGCAGCGAATCCAGAATATCCATGGAGCCCCAGCATTTT. It encodes CASSESRISMEPQHF.